Listed below are T cell receptor beta chains from one sample, sequenced in a study of T cells in Graves' hyperthyroidism and ophthalmopathy. A single record per CDR3 protein comes from TCRdb applying MiXCR to the multiplex PCR reads. The sample contains some 460,000 distinct CDR3 sequences, approximately 14% of which appear only once. The sample consisted of blood. The receptor source for this set is a woman between 18 and 30 years old with Graves' hyperthyroidism. CDR3s include the opening cysteine and the closing phenylalanine or tryptophan. Each record gives: clone size, CDR3 length, V gene, D gene, J gene, CDR3 DNA, CDR3 protein. The D gene is left open where the match is weak. Size is stated for part of the rows, as once, few or many counts, or as a class when the clone is expanded.

clone_size: few; cdr3_length: 14; v_call: TRBV20-1; d_call: -; j_call: TRBJ2-3; cdr3_nt: TGCAGTAGCCAAGTGGGGGGAGTCACAGATACGCAGTATTTT; cdr3_aa: CSSQVGGVTDTQYF
clone_size: -; cdr3_length: 13; v_call: TRBV29-1; d_call: -; j_call: TRBJ1-1; cdr3_nt: TGCAGCGCATCGCACCCCGCAGGCACTGAAGCTTTCTTT; cdr3_aa: CSASHPAGTEAFF
clone_size: many; cdr3_length: 15; v_call: TRBV12-3/TRBV12-4; d_call: -; j_call: TRBJ2-1; cdr3_nt: TGTGCCAGCACCGAGGACTATCGGGGTTACAATGAGCAGTTCTTC; cdr3_aa: CASTEDYRGYNEQFF
clone_size: few; cdr3_length: 15; v_call: TRBV7-8; d_call: TRBD2; j_call: TRBJ2-1; cdr3_nt: TGTGCCAGCAGCGTTAGCGGGGGCCCTCTAGGTGAGCAGTTCTTC; cdr3_aa: CASSVSGGPLGEQFF
clone_size: many; cdr3_length: 12; v_call: TRBV7-9; d_call: -; j_call: TRBJ2-3; cdr3_nt: TGTGCCAGCAGCTTACCCGCGGATACGCAGTATTTT; cdr3_aa: CASSLPADTQYF
clone_size: -; cdr3_length: 17; v_call: TRBV6-5; d_call: -; j_call: TRBJ2-2; cdr3_nt: TGTGCCAGCAGTTACTCGATGAGGGGCGCTGAGACCGGGGAGCTGTTTTTT; cdr3_aa: CASSYSMRGAETGELFF
clone_size: few; cdr3_length: 17; v_call: TRBV4-1; d_call: TRBD1; j_call: TRBJ1-2; cdr3_nt: TGCGCCAGCAGCCACGAGCGCCGACAGGGATGGAACTATGGCTACACCTTC; cdr3_aa: CASSHERRQGWNYGYTF
clone_size: few; cdr3_length: 18; v_call: TRBV13; d_call: -; j_call: TRBJ2-5; cdr3_nt: TGTGCCAGCAGCTTAGGGGGTGAGATGGTGGTCCGGGAAGAGACCCAGTACTTC; cdr3_aa: CASSLGGEMVVREETQYF
clone_size: -; cdr3_length: 15; v_call: TRBV6-1; d_call: -; j_call: TRBJ2-3; cdr3_nt: TGTGCCGGCGCGCTCCTGGGCGGGAGCACAGATACGCAGTATTTT; cdr3_aa: CAGALLGGSTDTQYF
clone_size: many; cdr3_length: 16; v_call: TRBV20-1; d_call: TRBD2; j_call: TRBJ2-1; cdr3_nt: TGCAGTGCTAGAGATAGTGGTGAAGCGGGGGGCAATGAGCAGTTCTTC; cdr3_aa: CSARDSGEAGGNEQFF
clone_size: few; cdr3_length: 15; v_call: TRBV9; d_call: TRBD1; j_call: TRBJ2-7; cdr3_nt: TGTGCCAGCAGCGTTGGGACAGGTTTGTCCTACGAGCAGTACTTC; cdr3_aa: CASSVGTGLSYEQYF
clone_size: -; cdr3_length: 19; v_call: TRBV4-1; d_call: TRBD1; j_call: TRBJ1-2; cdr3_nt: TGCGCCAGCAGCCGCCGGAACGTGGGACAGGGGGCTCCTAACTATGGCTACACCTTC; cdr3_aa: CASSRRNVGQGAPNYGYTF
clone_size: -; cdr3_length: 16; v_call: TRBV2; d_call: -; j_call: TRBJ2-7; cdr3_nt: TGTGCCAGCAGCTTAGTTGGTCGGCGGATCTCCTACGAGCAGTACTTC; cdr3_aa: CASSLVGRRISYEQYF
clone_size: many; cdr3_length: 15; v_call: TRBV20-1; d_call: TRBD2; j_call: TRBJ2-1; cdr3_nt: TGCAGTGCCCACCCGGGAGGGCACGCCTACAATGAGCAGTTCTTC; cdr3_aa: CSAHPGGHAYNEQFF
clone_size: -; cdr3_length: 16; v_call: TRBV6-2/TRBV6-3; d_call: -; j_call: TRBJ1-5; cdr3_nt: TGTGCCAGCATGTTTCAACAGGTCCTCTTCAATCAGCCCCAGCATTTT; cdr3_aa: CASMFQQVLFNQPQHF
clone_size: many; cdr3_length: 12; v_call: TRBV6-8; d_call: -; j_call: TRBJ1-4; cdr3_nt: TGTGCCAGCAGAGCGAGAGGAGGGAAACTGTTTTTT; cdr3_aa: CASRARGGKLFF
clone_size: many; cdr3_length: 13; v_call: TRBV20-1; d_call: -; j_call: TRBJ1-3; cdr3_nt: TGCAGTGCTAGCCAGGGCTCTGGAAACACCATATATTTT; cdr3_aa: CSASQGSGNTIYF
clone_size: few; cdr3_length: 14; v_call: TRBV6-1; d_call: -; j_call: TRBJ2-6; cdr3_nt: TGTGCCAGCCTTAGGGCCTCTGGGGCCAACGTCCTGACTTTC; cdr3_aa: CASLRASGANVLTF
clone_size: many; cdr3_length: 11; v_call: TRBV20-1; d_call: -; j_call: TRBJ2-7; cdr3_nt: TGCAGTGCTACCAGGTCTCTCGAGCAGTACTTC; cdr3_aa: CSATRSLEQYF
clone_size: many; cdr3_length: 13; v_call: TRBV12-3/TRBV12-4; d_call: -; j_call: TRBJ1-2; cdr3_nt: TGTGCCAGCAATTCCGGGAACCTCTATGGCTACACCTTC; cdr3_aa: CASNSGNLYGYTF
clone_size: -; cdr3_length: 15; v_call: TRBV20-1; d_call: TRBD1; j_call: TRBJ2-5; cdr3_nt: TGCAGTGCTAGAAGGGACAGGGAGTACCAAGAGACCCAGTACTTC; cdr3_aa: CSARRDREYQETQYF
clone_size: many; cdr3_length: 15; v_call: TRBV2; d_call: -; j_call: TRBJ2-7; cdr3_nt: TGTGCCAGCAGTGAGGGGGGACTTCAAAACTACGAGCAGTACTTC; cdr3_aa: CASSEGGLQNYEQYF
clone_size: many; cdr3_length: 15; v_call: TRBV5-1; d_call: TRBD1; j_call: TRBJ2-3; cdr3_nt: TGCGCCAGCAGCTCCGGACAGGGGTTTGCAGATACGCAGTATTTT; cdr3_aa: CASSSGQGFADTQYF
clone_size: many; cdr3_length: 13; v_call: TRBV2; d_call: TRBD2; j_call: TRBJ2-7; cdr3_nt: TGTGCCAGCTCAAGGGGACTAGCACACGAGCAGTACTTC; cdr3_aa: CASSRGLAHEQYF
clone_size: few; cdr3_length: 18; v_call: TRBV11-3; d_call: -; j_call: TRBJ2-1; cdr3_nt: TGTGCCAGCAGCTTAGTGGGCCGAACTGGCGTCGGGTACAATGAGCAGTTCTTC; cdr3_aa: CASSLVGRTGVGYNEQFF
clone_size: -; cdr3_length: 17; v_call: TRBV5-8; d_call: TRBD1; j_call: TRBJ1-2; cdr3_nt: TGTGCCAGCAGCCGGGAGGCGGGGACAGGGGGAAACTATGGCTACACCTTC; cdr3_aa: CASSREAGTGGNYGYTF
clone_size: -; cdr3_length: 18; v_call: TRBV11-2; d_call: -; j_call: TRBJ2-7; cdr3_nt: TGTGCCAGCAGCTTAGGGCGTCTGGGCAGCTGGGGCGCCTACGAGCAGTACTTC; cdr3_aa: CASSLGRLGSWGAYEQYF
clone_size: many; cdr3_length: 13; v_call: TRBV30; d_call: -; j_call: TRBJ1-1; cdr3_nt: TGTGCCTGGAGTAGGACCGTTCAGTTTGAAGCTTTCTTT; cdr3_aa: CAWSRTVQFEAFF
clone_size: -; cdr3_length: 16; v_call: TRBV4-2; d_call: TRBD1; j_call: TRBJ2-3; cdr3_nt: TGTGCCAGCAGCCAAGGAGGCAGGGGGCGTTCAGATACGCAGTATTTT; cdr3_aa: CASSQGGRGRSDTQYF
clone_size: many; cdr3_length: 17; v_call: TRBV27; d_call: TRBD1; j_call: TRBJ1-6; cdr3_nt: TGTGCCAGCAGTTTTTTTCCCCCCGGGACAGGGAGTTCACCCCTCCACTTT; cdr3_aa: CASSFFPPGTGSSPLHF
clone_size: many; cdr3_length: 12; v_call: TRBV5-1; d_call: -; j_call: TRBJ1-1; cdr3_nt: TGCGCCAGCAGCTTGGAAGGGCCTGAAGCTTTCTTT; cdr3_aa: CASSLEGPEAFF
clone_size: many; cdr3_length: 15; v_call: TRBV5-6; d_call: TRBD2; j_call: TRBJ2-1; cdr3_nt: TGTGCCAGCAGCTTCAAACTAGCGGGAACGGGTGAGCAGTTCTTC; cdr3_aa: CASSFKLAGTGEQFF
clone_size: many; cdr3_length: 16; v_call: TRBV6-1; d_call: TRBD2; j_call: TRBJ2-1; cdr3_nt: TGTGCCAGCAGCCTCATAGCGGGGATTAGCTACAATGAGCAGTTCTTC; cdr3_aa: CASSLIAGISYNEQFF
clone_size: many; cdr3_length: 16; v_call: TRBV6-1; d_call: -; j_call: TRBJ2-3; cdr3_nt: TGTGCCAGCAGTATCCGGGGAGGAGGGAGCACAGATACGCAGTATTTT; cdr3_aa: CASSIRGGGSTDTQYF
clone_size: -; cdr3_length: 16; v_call: TRBV7-9; d_call: -; j_call: TRBJ2-7; cdr3_nt: TGTGCCAGCAGCGTCCTGATTGGGGGTAGCTCCTACGAGCAGTACTTC; cdr3_aa: CASSVLIGGSSYEQYF
clone_size: -; cdr3_length: 16; v_call: TRBV5-1; d_call: -; j_call: TRBJ2-7; cdr3_nt: TGCGCCAGCAGCTTCGGTATGACGGGGAGCTCCTACGAGCAGTACTTC; cdr3_aa: CASSFGMTGSSYEQYF
clone_size: -; cdr3_length: 15; v_call: TRBV3-1; d_call: TRBD2; j_call: TRBJ2-1; cdr3_nt: TGTGCCAGCAGCGTGACTAGCGGGGGGGCTGATGAGCAGTTCTTC; cdr3_aa: CASSVTSGGADEQFF
clone_size: many; cdr3_length: 17; v_call: TRBV3-1; d_call: -; j_call: TRBJ2-5; cdr3_nt: TGTGCCAGCAGCCATGTTAGGGTCGGGACCCGCGGAGAGACCCAGTACTTC; cdr3_aa: CASSHVRVGTRGETQYF
clone_size: many; cdr3_length: 15; v_call: TRBV28; d_call: -; j_call: TRBJ2-7; cdr3_nt: TGTGCCAGCAGTTTGAGGTCATCATACGCCTACGAGCAGTACTTC; cdr3_aa: CASSLRSSYAYEQYF
clone_size: many; cdr3_length: 15; v_call: TRBV7-9; d_call: -; j_call: TRBJ2-1; cdr3_nt: TGTGCCAGCAGCTTACTCGCGGGGGCGTACAATGAGCAGTTCTTC; cdr3_aa: CASSLLAGAYNEQFF
clone_size: many; cdr3_length: 12; v_call: TRBV12-3/TRBV12-4; d_call: -; j_call: TRBJ1-2; cdr3_nt: TGTGCCAGCAGTTTTGACGACTTCGGCTACACCTTC; cdr3_aa: CASSFDDFGYTF
clone_size: many; cdr3_length: 14; v_call: TRBV28; d_call: -; j_call: TRBJ1-2; cdr3_nt: TGTGCCAGCAGTTTAGGGAACTACGGTGGTGGCTACACCTTC; cdr3_aa: CASSLGNYGGGYTF